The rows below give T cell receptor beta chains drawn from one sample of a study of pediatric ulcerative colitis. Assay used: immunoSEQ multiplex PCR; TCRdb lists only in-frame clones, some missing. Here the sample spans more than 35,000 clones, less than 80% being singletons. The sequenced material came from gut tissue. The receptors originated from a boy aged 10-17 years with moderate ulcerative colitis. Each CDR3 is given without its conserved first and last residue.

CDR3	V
ATLQRGERNEQF	TRBV6-1
ASSPLEWTEQY	TRBV18
ASSLALGGNYGYT	TRBV5-1
ASSPRGRGGNQPQH	TRBV28
ASSQGQLALVETQY	TRBV4-3
ASGLVPNSGNTIY	TRBV12-5
ATSRDWGLETYEQY	TRBV15
ASSISGTEKLF	TRBV19
ASSFAMNTEAF	TRBV7-7
ASSVELKWAYDSYNEQF	TRBV9
ASSLLAGGPGTGELF	TRBV9
ASSEVWRINQPQH	TRBV6-1
ASSHDNSGYT	TRBV7-2
ASRGRGSNEKLF	TRBV19
ASSQGVGAYNEQF	TRBV7-7
ASSLTSGTSYNEQF	TRBV10-1
ASSNPAGYEQY	TRBV21-1
ASSFRLSLTDTQY	TRBV7-8
ASSPLDSYGYT	TRBV14
ASRLPTGTSETNTGELF	TRBV2
ASRDGQLLYNEQF	TRBV28
ASNSQISAF	TRBV28
SVDSGTGVREQY	TRBV29-1
ASTFGVSVAYNEQF	TRBV25-1
ASSSQLRIIGRYNEQF	TRBV27
ASSPSGSGYTQY	TRBV10-1
ASIGVNPEAGANVLT	TRBV7-9
ATSRGGSGELF	TRBV15
ASSQGWDTNYGYT	TRBV11-2
SVGTSGAPGRRETQY	TRBV29-1
ASSWGGEYEQY	TRBV5-6
ASSLGTSETQY	TRBV18
ASSLAVGNT	TRBV7-9
ASSPSWREFSYEQY	TRBV14
AWREGNQPQH	TRBV30
ASSALLQETQY	TRBV19
ASSERVAGGPETQY	TRBV10-1
ASRKDRGFDSPLH	TRBV6-6
ASSLTARPLH	TRBV4-2
ASGQGGNQPQH	TRBV19
ASSETMTGINTEAF	TRBV6-1
ASTGADTDTQY	TRBV5-1
ASSATGRAGGMGQY	TRBV9
ASSQPGTSHNEQF	TRBV4-2
ASKPGPNEKLF	TRBV6-5
ASSWSPLGTSIQY	TRBV6-1
ASSFSTNEKLF	TRBV25-1
ASRAEAEAF	TRBV6-1
SARQGYEQY	TRBV20-1
ASRGGKGPQH	TRBV2
ASSLLGGTSTDTQY	TRBV7-2
ASSFGADGGKLF	TRBV11-2